One T cell receptor beta chain is described in this entry. Repertoires were generated with immunoSEQ multiplex PCR, while TCRdb's copy carries only in-frame clones and drops some. The sample records roughly 300,000 clones, roughly 91% being singletons. The sample belongs to a study of blood T cell repertoires in COVID-19. In the study overall: Sources were T cells, B-cell-depleted T cells, or PBMCs; the material itself was cDNA or gDNA.

Enrollees, about 18 to 89 years old, lived in some 24 US areas. In assigning cohorts, the study relied on participant-reported clinical history. The specimen was PBMCs or T cells enriched from blood (not recorded which). The receptor's source is a woman aged 40 to 50 with acute COVID-19.

The CDR3 loop reads CASSWGLAGATDTQYF. The CDR3 bases are TGCGCCAGCAGCTGGGGGCTAGCGGGAGCCACAGATACGCAGTATTTT. V gene TRBV5-1 combines with J gene TRBJ2-3; 10 bases agree with TRBD2. This CDR3 is 16 amino acids long. Per the germline V gene, CDR1 is SGHRS and CDR2 is YFSETQ. V trimming: 3 bases; J trimming: 2 bases; junction bases outside the gene matches: 6.